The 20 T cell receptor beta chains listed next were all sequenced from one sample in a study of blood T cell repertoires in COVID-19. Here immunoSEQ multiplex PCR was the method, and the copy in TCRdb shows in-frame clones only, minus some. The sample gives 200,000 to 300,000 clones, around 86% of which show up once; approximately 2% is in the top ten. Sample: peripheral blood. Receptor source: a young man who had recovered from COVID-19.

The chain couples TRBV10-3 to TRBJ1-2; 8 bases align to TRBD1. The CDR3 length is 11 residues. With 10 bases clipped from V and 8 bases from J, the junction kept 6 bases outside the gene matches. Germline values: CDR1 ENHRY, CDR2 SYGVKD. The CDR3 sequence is CATTGGVGYTF. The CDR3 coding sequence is TGTGCCACCACAGGGGGGGTGGGCTACACCTTC.

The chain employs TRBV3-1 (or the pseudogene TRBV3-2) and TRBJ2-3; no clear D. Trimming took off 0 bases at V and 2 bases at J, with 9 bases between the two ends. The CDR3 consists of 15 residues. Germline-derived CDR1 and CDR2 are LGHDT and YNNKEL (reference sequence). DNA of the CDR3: TGTGCCAGCAGCCAAGATTCCGACACCACAGATACGCAGTATTTT. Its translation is CASSQDSDTTDTQYF.

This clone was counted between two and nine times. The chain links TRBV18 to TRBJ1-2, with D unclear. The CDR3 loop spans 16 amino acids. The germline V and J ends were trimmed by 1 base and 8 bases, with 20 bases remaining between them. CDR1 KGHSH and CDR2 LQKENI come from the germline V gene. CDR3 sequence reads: CASSPLPGRTVDGYTF. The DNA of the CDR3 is TGTGCCAGCTCACCACTTCCGGGTAGGACTGTCGACGGCTACACCTTC.

The CDR3, as DNA: TGTGCCAGCAGCTTGGTTCCAGGCTCTTTTGGGGAGCAGTACTTC. It specifies CASSLVPGSFGEQYF. This sequence joins TRBV5-4 and TRBJ2-7; D gene unclear. Germline CDR1 is SGHNT and CDR2 is YYREEE (reference sequence). V was trimmed by 0 bases and J by 7 bases, leaving 17 bases between them. The CDR3 consists of 15 residues.

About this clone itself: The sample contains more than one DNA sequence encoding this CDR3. The CDR3 loop is CASSRGTGSIDGYTF. CDR3 nucleotide sequence: TGTGCCAGCAGCCGCGGGACAGGGTCTATTGATGGCTACACCTTC. The V and J genes are TRBV7-6 and TRBJ1-2; TRBD1 agrees at 9 bases. The CDR3 loop spans 15 amino acids. J was trimmed by 6 bases and V by 5 bases; bases with no gene match: 10. CDR1 and CDR2 from the germline V gene are SGHVS and FNYEAQ. The whole variable domain, filled in from reference TRBV7-6 and TRBJ1-2, reads GAGVSQSPRYKVTKRGQDVALRCDPISGHVSLYWYRQALGQGPEFLTYFNYEAQQDKSGLPNDRFSAERPEGSISTLTIQRTEQRDSAMYRCASSRGTGSIDGYTFGSGTRLTVV.

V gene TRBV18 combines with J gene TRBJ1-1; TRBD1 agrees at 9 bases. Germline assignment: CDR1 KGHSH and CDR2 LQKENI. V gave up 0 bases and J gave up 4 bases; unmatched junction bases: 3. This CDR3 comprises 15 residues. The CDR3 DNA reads TGTGCCAGCTCACCACCTTCGACAGGGGGCACTGAAGCTTTCTTT. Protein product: CASSPPSTGGTEAFF.

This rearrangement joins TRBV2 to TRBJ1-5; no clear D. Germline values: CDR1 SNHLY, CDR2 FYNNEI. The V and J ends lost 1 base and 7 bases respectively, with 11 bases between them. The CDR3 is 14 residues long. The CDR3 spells CASSEVSGLQPQHF. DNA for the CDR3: TGTGCCAGCAGTGAAGTTTCAGGTCTACAGCCCCAGCATTTT.

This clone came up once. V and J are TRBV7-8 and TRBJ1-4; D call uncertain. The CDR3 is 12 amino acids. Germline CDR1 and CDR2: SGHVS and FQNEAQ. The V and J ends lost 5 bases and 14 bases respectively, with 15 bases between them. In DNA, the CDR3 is TGTGCCAGCAGCCCGGGTTTCGGGAGCCTGTTTTTT. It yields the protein CASSPGFGSLFF.

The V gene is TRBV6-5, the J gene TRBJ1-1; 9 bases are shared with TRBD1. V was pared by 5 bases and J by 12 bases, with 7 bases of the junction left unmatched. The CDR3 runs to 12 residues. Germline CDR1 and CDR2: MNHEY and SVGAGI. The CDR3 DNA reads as TGTGCCAGCAGTCACCGGGACAGGGAACCTTTCTTT. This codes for CASSHRDREPFF.

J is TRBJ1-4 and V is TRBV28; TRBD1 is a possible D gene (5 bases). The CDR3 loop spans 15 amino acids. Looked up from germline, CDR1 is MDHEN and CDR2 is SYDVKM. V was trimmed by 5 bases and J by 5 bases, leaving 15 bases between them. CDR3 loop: CASSGGGRGNEKLFF. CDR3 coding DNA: TGTGCCAGCAGTGGGGGAGGACGGGGAAATGAAAAACTGTTTTTT.

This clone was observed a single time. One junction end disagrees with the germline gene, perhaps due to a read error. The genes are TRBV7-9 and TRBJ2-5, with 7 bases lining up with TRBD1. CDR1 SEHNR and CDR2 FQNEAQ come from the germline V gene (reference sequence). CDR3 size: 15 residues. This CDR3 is CASSLVEGAQGTQYF. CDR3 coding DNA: TGTGCCAGCAGCTTAGTTGAGGGGGCGCAAGGGACCCAGTACTTC.

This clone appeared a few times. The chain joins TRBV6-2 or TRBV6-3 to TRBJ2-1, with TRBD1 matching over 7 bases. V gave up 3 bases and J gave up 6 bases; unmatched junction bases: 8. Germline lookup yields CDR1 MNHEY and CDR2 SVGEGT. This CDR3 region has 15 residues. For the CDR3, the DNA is TGTGCCAGCAGTTATGACGAGGGGGCCGCCAATGAGCAGTTCTTC. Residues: CASSYDEGAANEQFF.

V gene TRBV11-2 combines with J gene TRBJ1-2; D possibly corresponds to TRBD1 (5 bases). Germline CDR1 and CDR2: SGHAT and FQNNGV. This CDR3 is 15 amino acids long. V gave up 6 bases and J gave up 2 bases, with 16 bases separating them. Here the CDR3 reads CASRRWGGLNYGYTF. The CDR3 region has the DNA TGTGCCAGCAGGAGATGGGGGGGGTTGAACTATGGCTACACCTTC.

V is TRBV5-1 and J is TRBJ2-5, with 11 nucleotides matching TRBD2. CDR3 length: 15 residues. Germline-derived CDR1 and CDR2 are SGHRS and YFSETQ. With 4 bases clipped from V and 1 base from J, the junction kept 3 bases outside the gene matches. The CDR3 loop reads CASSRGTSGQETQYF. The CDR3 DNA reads TGCGCCAGCAGCCGAGGGACTAGCGGCCAAGAGACCCAGTACTTC.

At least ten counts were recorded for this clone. The CDR3 sequence: CASRTGGASEAFF. DNA of the CDR3: TGTGCCAGTAGGACAGGGGGCGCGTCTGAAGCTTTCTTT. The chain joins TRBV19 to TRBJ1-1, with TRBD1 identical over 10 bases. Germline assignment: CDR1 LNHDA and CDR2 SQIVND (reference sequence). CDR3 length equals 13 residues. V gave up 6 bases and J gave up 6 bases; unmatched junction bases: 4. The whole variable domain, remainder taken from reference TRBV19 and TRBJ1-1, is DGGITQSPKYLFRKEGQNVTLSCEQNLNHDAMYWYRQDPGQGLRLIYYSQIVNDFQKGDIAEGYSVSREKKESFPLTVTSAQKNPTAFYLCASRTGGASEAFFGQGTRLTVV.

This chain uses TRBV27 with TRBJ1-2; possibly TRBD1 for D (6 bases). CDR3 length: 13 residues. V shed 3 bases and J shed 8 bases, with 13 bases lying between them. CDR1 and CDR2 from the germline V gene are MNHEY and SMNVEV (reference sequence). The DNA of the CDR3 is TGTGCCAGCAGTTTCAGGCCCGACAGGGGCTACACCTTC. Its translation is CASSFRPDRGYTF.

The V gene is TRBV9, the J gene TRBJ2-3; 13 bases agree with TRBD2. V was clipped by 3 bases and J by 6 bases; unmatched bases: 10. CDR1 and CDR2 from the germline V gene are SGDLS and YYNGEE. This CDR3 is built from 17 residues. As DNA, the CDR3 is TGTGCCAGCAGCGCAAAGACTAGCGGGGGGATTATTGATACGCAGTATTTT. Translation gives CASSAKTSGGIIDTQYF.

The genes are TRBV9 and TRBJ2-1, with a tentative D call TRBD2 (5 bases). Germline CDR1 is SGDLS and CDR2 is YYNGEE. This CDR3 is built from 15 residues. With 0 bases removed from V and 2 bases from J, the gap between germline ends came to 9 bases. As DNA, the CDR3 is TGTGCCAGCAGCGTAGAGTTGGAGGCCTACAATGAGCAGTTCTTC. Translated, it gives CASSVELEAYNEQFF.

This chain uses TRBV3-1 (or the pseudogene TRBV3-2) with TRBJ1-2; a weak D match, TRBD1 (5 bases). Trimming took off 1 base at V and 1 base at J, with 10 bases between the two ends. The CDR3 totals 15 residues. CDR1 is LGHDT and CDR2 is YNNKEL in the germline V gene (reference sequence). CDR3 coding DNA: TGTGCCAGCAGCCAAGGGAGGGGCTATAACTATGGCTACACCTTC. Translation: CASSQGRGYNYGYTF.

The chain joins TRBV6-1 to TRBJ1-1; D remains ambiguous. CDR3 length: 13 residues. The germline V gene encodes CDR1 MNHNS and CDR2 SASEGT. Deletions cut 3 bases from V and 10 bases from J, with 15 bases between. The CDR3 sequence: CASSDPREIRAFF. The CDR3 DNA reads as TGTGCCAGCAGTGACCCCCGGGAGATACGAGCTTTCTTT.